This TCR beta chain was sequenced in a study of T cell responses to AZD1222 COVID-19 vaccine. Broader study findings: The donor cohort was predominantly white British with a female majority, and clonal diversity may have been underestimated.

Trimming took 7 bases from V and 6 from J, leaving 11 bases between them. The V gene's germline CDR1 is SNHLY and CDR2 FYNNEI. CDR3 length: 12 amino acids. As regards this clone: Antigen: not known.

The table came from immunoSEQ multiplex PCR; TCRdb's copy has only in-frame clones and leaves some out. The sample consists of 250,000 to 300,000 clones, around 92% of them appearing once. The chain recombines TRBV2 with TRBJ2-3; the D is unclear. This clonotype originated in an adult who received the AZD1222 COVID-19 vaccine. The material was peripheral blood, obtained 28 days after the second AZD1222 dose. CDR3 loop: CASKEIDDTQYF. CDR3 nucleotide sequence: TGTGCCAGCAAGGAGATAGATGATACGCAGTATTTT.